This T cell receptor beta chain is drawn from a study of CD8 T cells in ankylosing spondylitis (dated by TCRdb to about 2017). Some background on the complete study: The study set out to find disease-linked TCR variants by profiling T cell receptor beta repertoires in ankylosing spondylitis patients and healthy donors. Peripheral blood was sampled, and synovial fluid was also collected from ankylosing spondylitis patients. In total, the full study cohort was made up of roughly 110 healthy donors and approximately 27 ankylosing spondylitis patients. What the authors observed across the whole study: The disease-linked clones had a CD8+ phenotype and were found at relatively low frequencies in peripheral blood. Blood from ankylosing spondylitis patients appeared to be characterized by a TCR beta motif made up of about 8 highly homologous amino acid variants. Some TCR beta motif variants had previously been reported in synovial fluid and blood of reactive arthritis patients, which suggested common disease-initiation mechanisms. According to the report, matched synovial fluid samples from ankylosing spondylitis patients were significantly enriched for the disease-linked clones.

Taken from the germline V gene, the CDR1 and CDR2 loops are MGHRA and YSYEKL. Taken from cysteine to phenylalanine, the CDR3 has 15 residues. The read is trimmed to its CDR3 DNA, 45 bases read in frame from base 1. Trimming at the junction amounts to 4 bases on V and 0 bases on J, and the germline ends lie 12 bases apart. Sequencing used an Illumina HiSeq 2500. Quantitative 5'-RACE with molecular barcodes was used to prepare TCR beta libraries. The published analysis was carried out like this. A new computational method based on a probabilistic model of VDJ rearrangement was used to identify disease-linked TCR variants. Using fastp at Q25 and MiXCR, TCRdb reprocessed the public reads and kept productive beta chains. All rows with the same CDR3 protein become a single entry with the most common DNA and genes. The V and J calls were not made by the authors but by TCRdb's processing. Within this sample are about 340,000 distinct CDR3 sequences, with around 20% of them counted one time only. The ten largest make up 13% of the sample.

This clonotype was recorded a few times. Its antigen is currently not known. Per-base qualities were not stored, and no clone one base away is much larger. The receptor was isolated from a male donor with ankylosing spondylitis or in good health (not recorded which). Material for sequencing was blood, either unsorted or a sorted T cell fraction (not recorded which). The rearranged segments are TRBV4-1 and TRBJ1-1; the D region possibly corresponds to TRBD1 (5 bases align). Here is the DNA: TGCGCCAGCAGCCCCGGGGAGGACATGAACACTGAAGCTTTCTTT. The translation is CASSPGEDMNTEAFF.